A selection of T cell receptor beta chains follows, all from one sample in a study of PD-L1 blockade in urothelial cancer. The protocol was immunoSEQ multiplex PCR, while the TCRdb copy is restricted to in-frame clones and leaves out a portion. The table records 65,000 to 85,000 clones, about 91% of them present only once. Sequenced here: PBMCs, sampled around atezolizumab (anti-PD-L1) treatment. The receptor set was obtained from a woman of 80 years or more with urothelial cancer. The CDR3 runs from the conserved cysteine through the conserved F or W. Fields, in order: D gene, V gene, clone size, J gene, CDR3 protein, CDR3 DNA. A D gene is named only where the DNA matches it firmly. Size is omitted from some rows. Given values are once, few, many or a class for expanded clones.

d_gene: -; v_gene: TRBV11-2; abundance: few; j_gene: TRBJ2-1; CDR3aa: CASSSALGLRSNEQFF; CDR3nt: TGTGCCAGCAGCTCGGCACTGGGACTCCGGTCGAATGAGCAGTTCTTC
d_gene: TRBD2; v_gene: TRBV7-9; abundance: -; j_gene: TRBJ2-1; CDR3aa: CASSPGLAGPNRNEQFF; CDR3nt: TGTGCCAGCAGCCCCGGACTAGCGGGACCTAACCGCAATGAGCAGTTCTTC
d_gene: -; v_gene: TRBV27; abundance: -; j_gene: TRBJ1-4; CDR3aa: CASGGSRDEKLFF; CDR3nt: TGTGCGTCGGGGGGGAGCAGGGATGAAAAACTGTTTTTT
d_gene: -; v_gene: TRBV5-6; abundance: -; j_gene: TRBJ1-4; CDR3aa: CASSLAGVPGEKLFF; CDR3nt: TGTGCCAGCAGCTTGGCGGGGGTACCAGGCGAAAAACTGTTTTTT
d_gene: TRBD1; v_gene: TRBV6-4; abundance: -; j_gene: TRBJ1-4; CDR3aa: CASTSETGIFTTNEKLFF; CDR3nt: TGTGCCAGCACCTCAGAGACAGGGATTTTCACAACTAATGAAAAACTGTTTTTT
d_gene: TRBD1; v_gene: TRBV5-5; abundance: -; j_gene: TRBJ1-5; CDR3aa: CASSSETGEVYQPQHF; CDR3nt: TGTGCCAGCAGCTCTGAGACAGGGGAGGTATACCAGCCCCAGCATTTT
d_gene: TRBD2; v_gene: TRBV7-8; abundance: -; j_gene: TRBJ2-7; CDR3aa: CASSLVAGDWSYEQYF; CDR3nt: TGTGCCAGCAGCTTAGTTGCGGGAGATTGGTCCTACGAGCAGTACTTC
d_gene: TRBD1; v_gene: TRBV5-6; abundance: -; j_gene: TRBJ2-7; CDR3aa: CASSLSRDRAYEQYF; CDR3nt: TGTGCCAGCAGCTTGTCCCGGGACAGGGCCTACGAGCAGTACTTC
d_gene: -; v_gene: TRBV5-1; abundance: -; j_gene: TRBJ1-1; CDR3aa: CASSLEHHGTEAFF; CDR3nt: TGCGCCAGCAGCTTGGAACATCACGGGACTGAAGCTTTCTTT
d_gene: TRBD1; v_gene: TRBV14; abundance: -; j_gene: TRBJ1-2; CDR3aa: CASSQDYGGGHGYTF; CDR3nt: TGTGCCAGCAGCCAAGATTACGGAGGGGGCCATGGCTACACCTTC
d_gene: TRBD2; v_gene: TRBV7-9; abundance: -; j_gene: TRBJ2-7; CDR3aa: CASSPGTSGRRYEQYF; CDR3nt: TGTGCCAGCAGCCCTGGGACTAGCGGGAGGAGGTACGAGCAGTACTTC
d_gene: -; v_gene: TRBV15; abundance: -; j_gene: TRBJ1-5; CDR3aa: CATSRDQGQPQHF; CDR3nt: TGTGCCACCAGCAGAGATCAGGGTCAGCCCCAGCATTTT
d_gene: TRBD2; v_gene: TRBV7-2; abundance: once; j_gene: TRBJ2-2; CDR3aa: CASSTTSGRGTGELFF; CDR3nt: TGTGCCAGCAGTACCACTAGCGGGAGAGGCACCGGGGAGCTGTTTTTT
d_gene: TRBD2; v_gene: TRBV30; abundance: -; j_gene: TRBJ2-2; CDR3aa: CAWKTSGNTGELFF; CDR3nt: TGTGCCTGGAAAACTAGCGGAAACACCGGGGAGCTGTTTTTT
d_gene: -; v_gene: TRBV2; abundance: -; j_gene: TRBJ2-3; CDR3aa: CASVRSTDTQYF; CDR3nt: TGTGCCAGTGTGAGGTCCACAGATACGCAGTATTTT
d_gene: -; v_gene: TRBV28; abundance: few; j_gene: TRBJ1-2; CDR3aa: CASSLFAEMYGYTF; CDR3nt: TGTGCCAGCAGTTTATTTGCAGAAATGTATGGCTACACCTTC
d_gene: -; v_gene: TRBV18; abundance: -; j_gene: TRBJ2-7; CDR3aa: CASSPAGAKYEQYF; CDR3nt: TGTGCCAGCTCACCGGCAGGGGCTAAGTACGAGCAGTACTTC
d_gene: TRBD2; v_gene: TRBV28; abundance: -; j_gene: TRBJ2-7; CDR3aa: CASIVAGNKGEQYF; CDR3nt: TGTGCCAGCATAGTAGCGGGAAACAAGGGCGAGCAGTACTTC
d_gene: TRBD1; v_gene: TRBV19; abundance: -; j_gene: TRBJ1-2; CDR3aa: CASGPTGGYGYTF; CDR3nt: TGTGCCAGTGGACCGACAGGGGGCTATGGCTACACCTTC
d_gene: -; v_gene: TRBV5-4; abundance: -; j_gene: TRBJ2-1; CDR3aa: CASSLEAISYNEQFF; CDR3nt: TGTGCCAGCAGCTTGGAAGCTATCTCCTACAATGAGCAGTTCTTC
d_gene: TRBD2; v_gene: TRBV14; abundance: once; j_gene: TRBJ2-1; CDR3aa: CASSQEMRLAGDNEQFF; CDR3nt: TGTGCCAGCAGCCAAGAGATGCGGCTAGCGGGAGACAATGAGCAGTTCTTC
d_gene: -; v_gene: TRBV5-1; abundance: -; j_gene: TRBJ1-1; CDR3aa: CASSPGQTWGTEAFF; CDR3nt: TGCGCCAGCAGCCCCGGACAGACCTGGGGCACTGAAGCTTTCTTT
d_gene: TRBD1; v_gene: TRBV6-5; abundance: few; j_gene: TRBJ2-5; CDR3aa: CASKAWGQDQETQYF; CDR3nt: TGTGCCAGCAAAGCCTGGGGACAGGACCAAGAGACCCAGTACTTC
d_gene: -; v_gene: TRBV5-4; abundance: -; j_gene: TRBJ2-3; CDR3aa: CASSLASGSTQYF; CDR3nt: TGTGCCAGCAGCTTGGCTTCCGGGTCTACGCAGTATTTT
d_gene: TRBD2; v_gene: TRBV11-2; abundance: -; j_gene: TRBJ2-5; CDR3aa: CASRSGRNQETQYF; CDR3nt: TGTGCCAGCCGCAGCGGGAGAAACCAAGAGACCCAGTACTTC
d_gene: -; v_gene: TRBV28; abundance: -; j_gene: TRBJ2-7; CDR3aa: CASSLGGRGDYEQYF; CDR3nt: TGTGCCAGCAGTTTGGGTGGCAGGGGAGACTACGAGCAGTACTTC
d_gene: -; v_gene: TRBV19; abundance: once; j_gene: TRBJ1-5; CDR3aa: CASSTGTTYNQPQHF; CDR3nt: TGTGCCAGTAGTACCGGGACAACTTACAATCAGCCCCAGCATTTT
d_gene: -; v_gene: TRBV5-6; abundance: -; j_gene: TRBJ2-1; CDR3aa: CASSLAESSSYNEQFF; CDR3nt: TGTGCCAGCAGCTTGGCCGAGTCGAGCTCCTACAATGAGCAGTTCTTC
d_gene: -; v_gene: TRBV2; abundance: -; j_gene: TRBJ2-2; CDR3aa: CASTPGAGVGTGELFF; CDR3nt: TGTGCCAGCACCCCGGGGGCGGGGGTGGGCACCGGGGAGCTGTTTTTT
d_gene: TRBD1; v_gene: TRBV19; abundance: -; j_gene: TRBJ2-6; CDR3aa: CASTGGVRFGANVLTF; CDR3nt: TGTGCCAGTACAGGGGGTGTTCGTTTTGGGGCCAACGTCCTGACTTTC
d_gene: -; v_gene: TRBV10-3; abundance: -; j_gene: TRBJ1-5; CDR3aa: CAISETGYNQPQHF; CDR3nt: TGTGCCATCAGTGAGACAGGTTACAATCAGCCCCAGCATTTT
d_gene: TRBD2; v_gene: TRBV5-1; abundance: -; j_gene: TRBJ2-7; CDR3aa: CASSPTSGRDEQYF; CDR3nt: TGCGCCAGCAGCCCGACTAGCGGGAGAGACGAGCAGTACTTC
d_gene: TRBD2; v_gene: TRBV27; abundance: -; j_gene: TRBJ2-5; CDR3aa: CASTHRGTSGRETQETQYF; CDR3nt: TGTGCCAGCACCCATAGGGGGACTAGCGGGAGAGAAACCCAAGAGACCCAGTACTTC
d_gene: -; v_gene: TRBV7-9; abundance: -; j_gene: TRBJ2-2; CDR3aa: CASSLSGRRGGELFF; CDR3nt: TGTGCCAGCAGCTTATCCGGGAGACGTGGCGGGGAGCTGTTTTTT
d_gene: TRBD2; v_gene: TRBV5-1; abundance: -; j_gene: TRBJ2-3; CDR3aa: CASSLEASGEADTQYF; CDR3nt: TGCGCCAGCAGCTTGGAGGCTAGCGGAGAGGCAGATACGCAGTATTTT
d_gene: -; v_gene: TRBV7-9; abundance: -; j_gene: TRBJ2-1; CDR3aa: CASSLALAEPYNEQFF; CDR3nt: TGTGCCAGCAGCTTAGCTCTGGCGGAGCCATACAATGAGCAGTTCTTC
d_gene: -; v_gene: TRBV6-5; abundance: -; j_gene: TRBJ2-7; CDR3aa: CASSSGIGEQYF; CDR3nt: TGTGCCAGCAGTTCCGGGATCGGCGAGCAGTACTTC
d_gene: TRBD1; v_gene: TRBV6-5; abundance: -; j_gene: TRBJ2-1; CDR3aa: CASMSTGGSHNEQFF; CDR3nt: TGTGCCAGCATGTCCACAGGGGGCAGTCACAATGAGCAGTTCTTC
d_gene: -; v_gene: TRBV9; abundance: -; j_gene: TRBJ2-1; CDR3aa: CASSDQTGVKNEQFF; CDR3nt: TGTGCCAGCAGCGACCAAACGGGAGTGAAGAATGAGCAGTTCTTC
d_gene: -; v_gene: TRBV5-6; abundance: -; j_gene: TRBJ2-3; CDR3aa: CASSWRLSSGTDTQYF; CDR3nt: TGTGCCAGCAGCTGGAGGTTGTCTAGCGGCACAGATACGCAGTATTTT
d_gene: TRBD1; v_gene: TRBV27; abundance: -; j_gene: TRBJ2-3; CDR3aa: CASSSLTGTGETDTQYF; CDR3nt: TGTGCCAGCAGTTCTTTGACCGGGACAGGGGAGACAGATACGCAGTATTTT
d_gene: -; v_gene: TRBV6-5; abundance: -; j_gene: TRBJ1-4; CDR3aa: CASTHGEKLFF; CDR3nt: TGTGCCAGCACCCACGGTGAAAAACTGTTTTTT
d_gene: -; v_gene: TRBV27; abundance: -; j_gene: TRBJ2-2; CDR3aa: CASSLTFRGTGELFF; CDR3nt: TGTGCCAGCAGTTTAACTTTCCGGGGCACCGGGGAGCTGTTTTTT
d_gene: -; v_gene: TRBV2; abundance: -; j_gene: TRBJ1-4; CDR3aa: CASSLLEKLFF; CDR3nt: TGTGCCAGCAGCTTACTCGAAAAACTGTTTTTT
d_gene: TRBD1; v_gene: TRBV27; abundance: -; j_gene: TRBJ2-7; CDR3aa: CASSPDWDRSRYEQYF; CDR3nt: TGTGCCAGCAGTCCGGACTGGGACAGGTCCCGCTACGAGCAGTACTTC